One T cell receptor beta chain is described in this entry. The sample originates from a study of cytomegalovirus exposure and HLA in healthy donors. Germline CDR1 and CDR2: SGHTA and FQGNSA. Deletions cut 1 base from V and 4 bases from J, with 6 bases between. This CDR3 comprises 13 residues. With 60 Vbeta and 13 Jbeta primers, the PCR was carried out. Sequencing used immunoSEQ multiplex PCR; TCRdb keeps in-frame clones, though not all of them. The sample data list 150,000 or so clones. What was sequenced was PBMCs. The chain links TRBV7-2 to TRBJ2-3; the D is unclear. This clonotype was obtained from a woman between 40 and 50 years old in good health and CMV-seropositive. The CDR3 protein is CASSLDMPDTQYF. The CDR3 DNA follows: TGTGCCAGCAGCTTAGACATGCCAGATACGCAGTATTTT.